This record covers a single T cell receptor beta chain. Anyone with autoimmune disease history or systemic immunosuppression was excluded. This entry is derived from a study of OX40 agonist ivuxolimab in advanced cancers. As for the study in general: In this trial design, patients received ivuxolimab intravenously at 0.01 to 10 mg/kg every 2 weeks.

CDR1 and CDR2 from the germline V gene are SGDLS and YYNGEE. CDR3 length: 16 amino acids. The V end lost 0 bases, the J end lost 5 bases, and 18 bases lay between the germline ends. TCRdb's table, derived via immunoSEQ multiplex PCR, lists solely in-frame clones and lacks some. The sample carries 60,000 to 75,000 clones, about 92% recorded once. The clonotype comes from an adult with an advanced solid tumor such as melanoma, head and neck, liver or kidney cancer. This specimen consisted of CD4+ or CD8+ T cells sorted from blood, obtained in a trial of the OX40 agonist ivuxolimab. This chain joins TRBV9 and TRBJ2-7, with D maybe TRBD2 (6 bases). In DNA form, the CDR3 reads TGTGCCAGCAGCGTAGCATTGGGGGGAGGCCCCAACGAGCAGTACTTC. Translated, it gives CASSVALGGGPNEQYF.